The 6 T cell receptor beta chains below were found in one sample sequenced in a study of blood T cell repertoires in COVID-19. Clones were read by immunoSEQ multiplex PCR, and TCRdb kept only the in-frame ones, dropping some. The sample records tens of thousands of clones, approximately 91% being singletons. The sequenced material came from peripheral blood. These receptor sequences come from a man between 65 and 79 years old with active COVID-19.

This clone has just a few counts. This chain joins TRBV12-3 or TRBV12-4 and TRBJ1-5; D is unresolved. V was trimmed by 4 bases and J by 5 bases, leaving 9 bases between them. This CDR3 comprises 13 residues. The CDR3 region is CASSSQVHQPQHF. The CDR3 DNA follows: TGTGCCAGCAGTTCCCAGGTACATCAGCCCCAGCATTTT.

The chain combines TRBV28 with TRBJ2-7; D unresolved. This CDR3 spans 11 amino acids. The V end lost 5 bases, the J end lost 2 bases, and 4 bases lay between the germline ends. The germline V gene has CDR1 MDHEN and CDR2 SYDVKM. DNA for the CDR3: TGTGCCAGCAGTCAGACCTACGAGCAGTACTTC. This codes for CASSQTYEQYF. The variable domain in full, with the rest retrieved from reference TRBV28 and TRBJ2-7, is DVKVTQSSRYLVKRTGEKVFLECVQDMDHENMFWYRQDPGLGLRLIYFSYDVKMKEKGDIPEGYSVSREKKERFSLILESASTNQTSMYLCASSQTYEQYFGPGTRLTVT.

V usage is TRBV19 and J usage is TRBJ2-4, with 10 bases matching TRBD1. Germline V gives CDR1 LNHDA, CDR2 SQIVND (reference sequence). CDR3 size: 16 residues. The V gene end was trimmed by 5 bases and the J gene end by 0 bases; junction bases not matched to a gene: 4. Here the CDR3 reads CASSSGTGEAKNIQYF. The CDR3 nucleotides are TGTGCCAGTAGTTCCGGGACAGGGGAAGCCAAAAACATTCAGTACTTC.

The chain links TRBV20-1 to TRBJ1-5; D is ambiguous. Looked up from germline, CDR1 is DFQATT and CDR2 is SNEGSKA (reference sequence). Between the trimmed V and J ends, which lost 2 bases and 6 bases, there was a span of 5 bases. The CDR3 is 11 residues long. For the CDR3, the DNA is TGCAGTGCTAGAAGAGGTCAGCCCCAGCATTTT. It encodes CSARRGQPQHF.

The CDR3 is CASEKTGEGEAFF. For the CDR3, the DNA is TGTGCCAGCGAAAAGACAGGGGAGGGTGAAGCTTTCTTT. This chain connects TRBV12-3 or TRBV12-4 to TRBJ1-1, with 8 positions matching TRBD1. V was pared by 8 bases and J by 7 bases, with 9 bases of the junction left unmatched. CDR3 length: 13 amino acids.

The chain is built from TRBV28 and TRBJ1-2, with D tentatively TRBD1 (6 bases). In germline, CDR1 is MDHEN, CDR2 SYDVKM. The CDR3 sequence is 15 residues long. V lost 5 bases and J lost 4, with 17 bases in between. CDR3 coding DNA: TGTGCCAGCAGTGCGCCCTCCGGGACAATCTATGGCTACACCTTC. Translated, it gives CASSAPSGTIYGYTF.